This passage covers 9 T cell receptor beta chains from one sample sequenced in a study of persistence of HIV-infected CD4 T cells. These receptors' targets are unknown. The immunoSEQ assay was version 4, run in survey mode. Libraries were prepared by immunoSEQ multiplex PCR; TCRdb keeps only in-frame clonotypes and omits some of them. The sample consists of about 35,000 clones, more than 75% of them appearing once. The stimulus was an HIV-1 Gag 15-mer peptide pool, roughly 1 ug/peptide/mL. Memory cells lacking CD40L and CD69 with high CD45RO were sorted. Source: cultured CD4+ T cells from PBMCs, taken from a patient who received antiretroviral therapy. The source of these receptors is an adult with HIV. The donor label of this sample is uncertain.

DNA of the CDR3: TGTGCCAGCAGCTCCACAGATACGCAGTATTTT. It encodes CASSSTDTQYF. This chain joins TRBV7-6 and TRBJ2-3; D call uncertain. The CDR3 runs to 11 residues. The V gene lost 4 bases and the J gene lost 2 bases, with 1 base spanning the gap. Germline CDR1 SGHVS, CDR2 FNYEAQ.

The chain is built from TRBV15 and TRBJ2-3; 8 nucleotides agree with TRBD2. Germline CDR1 and CDR2: LNHNV and YYDKDF (reference sequence). The length of the CDR3 is 15 residues. V lost 9 bases, J lost 0 bases, and 8 bases stayed unmatched. CDR3 region: CATSLAGISTDTQYF. The CDR3 nucleotides are TGTGCCACGAGTTTAGCGGGGATTAGCACAGATACGCAGTATTTT.

The chain has TRBV7-8 and TRBJ2-2; 8 bases are a match to TRBD1. Germline CDR1 and CDR2: SGHVS and FQNEAQ. This CDR3 spans 16 amino acids. Unmatched junction bases numbered 10, after V lost 4 bases and J lost 6 bases. CDR3 sequence reads: CASSSDRGGIAGELFF. CDR3 nucleotides: TGTGCCAGCAGCTCCGACAGGGGCGGTATCGCCGGGGAGCTGTTTTTT. The variable domain in full, completed from reference TRBV7-8 and TRBJ2-2, reads GAGVSQSPRYKVAKRGQDVALRCDPISGHVSLFWYQQALGQGPEFLTYFQNEAQLDKSGLPSDRFFAERPEGSVSTLKIQRTQQEDSAVYLCASSSDRGGIAGELFFGEGSRLTVL.

This clone was seen more than once but under ten times. The J gene is TRBJ1-1, the V gene TRBV2, with 7 bases identical to TRBD1. The CDR3 extends over 13 amino acids. CDR1 is SNHLY and CDR2 is FYNNEI in the germline V gene. J was trimmed by 0 bases and V by 10 bases; bases with no gene match: 5. CDR3 in DNA: TGTGCCAACCCGGGACAGATGAACACTGAAGCTTTCTTT. This gives the protein CANPGQMNTEAFF.

This clone was counted between two and nine times. The chain recombines TRBV7-3 with TRBJ2-7; a weak D match, TRBD1 (6 bases). The CDR3 is 15 amino acids. The V end lost 0 bases, the J end lost 5 bases, and 14 bases lay between the germline ends. CDR1 and CDR2 (germline): SGHTA, FQGTGA. DNA of the CDR3: TGTGCCAGCAGCTTAACAGACCAGGGGCGAAACGAGCAGTACTTC. Translated, it gives CASSLTDQGRNEQYF.

This chain connects TRBV6-5 to TRBJ2-6, with D uncertain. Trimming shortened V by 2 bases and J by 1 base, and 6 bases separated the two germline ends. The CDR3 loop spans 15 amino acids. CDR1 MNHEY and CDR2 SVGAGI come from the germline V gene. The CDR3 DNA sequence: TGTGCCAGCAGTTACGTTCAGTCTGGGGCCAACGTCCTGACTTTC. Its protein product is CASSYVQSGANVLTF.

This clone was seen a handful of times. V and J are TRBV3-1 (or the pseudogene TRBV3-2) and TRBJ1-5; TRBD1 is a possible D gene (6 bases). This CDR3 contains 15 residues. Trimming removed 1 base from V and 11 bases from J, with 18 bases in between. Germline lookup yields CDR1 LGHDT and CDR2 YNNKEL (reference sequence). The CDR3 protein is CASSQGTRQAGSQHF. The DNA for the CDR3 is TGTGCCAGCAGCCAAGGAACGCGACAGGCGGGGTCCCAGCATTTT.

This clone was seen once. This sequence joins TRBV6-2 or TRBV6-3 and TRBJ1-6, with 7 bases matching TRBD1. Germline V gene data show CDR1 as MNHEY and CDR2 as SVGEGT. V lost 0 bases to trimming and J lost 8 bases; unmatched junction nucleotides: 10. The CDR3 has 17 amino acids. CDR3 region: CASSYSKPGQTYSPLHF. CDR3 nucleotides: TGTGCCAGCAGTTACTCGAAACCGGGACAGACTTATTCACCCCTCCACTTT.

This clone appeared a few times. V usage is TRBV12-3 or TRBV12-4 and J usage is TRBJ1-6; D not resolved. The CDR3 consists of 13 residues. Trimming took off 6 bases at V and 10 bases at J, with 13 bases between the two ends. CDR3 amino acids: CASSPSPRSPLHF. As DNA, the CDR3 is TGTGCCAGCAGCCCAAGTCCAAGGTCACCCCTCCACTTT.